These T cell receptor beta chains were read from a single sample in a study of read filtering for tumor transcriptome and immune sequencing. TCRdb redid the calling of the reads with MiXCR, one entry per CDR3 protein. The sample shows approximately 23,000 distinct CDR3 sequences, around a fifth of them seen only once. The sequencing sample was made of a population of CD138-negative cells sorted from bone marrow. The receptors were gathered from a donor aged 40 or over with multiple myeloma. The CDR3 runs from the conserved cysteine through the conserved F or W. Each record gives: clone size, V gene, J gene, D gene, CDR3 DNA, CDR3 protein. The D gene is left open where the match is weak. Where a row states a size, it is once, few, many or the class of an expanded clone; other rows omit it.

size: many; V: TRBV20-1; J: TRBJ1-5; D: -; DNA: TGCAGTGCTAGAGAGGGTAATGGCAATCAGCCCCAGCATTTT; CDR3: CSAREGNGNQPQHF
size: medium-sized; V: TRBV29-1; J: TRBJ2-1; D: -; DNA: TGCAGCTCCAGAAGCGGGAATGAGCAGTTCTTC; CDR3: CSSRSGNEQFF
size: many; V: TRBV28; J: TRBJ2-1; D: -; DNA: TGTGCCAGCAGGAGGGATTCCTACAATGAGCAGTTCTTC; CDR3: CASRRDSYNEQFF
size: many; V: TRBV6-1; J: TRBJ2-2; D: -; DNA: TGTGCCAGCAGTCGGGTTGTAACCGGGGAGCTGTTTTTT; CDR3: CASSRVVTGELFF
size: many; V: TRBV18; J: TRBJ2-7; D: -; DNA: TGTGCCAGCTCACCAGGGAAAACCTACGAGCAGTACTTC; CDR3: CASSPGKTYEQYF
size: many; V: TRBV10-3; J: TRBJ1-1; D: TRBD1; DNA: TGTGCCATCAGTGAGTCGACAGGGTTAAACACTGAAGCTTTCTTT; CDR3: CAISESTGLNTEAFF
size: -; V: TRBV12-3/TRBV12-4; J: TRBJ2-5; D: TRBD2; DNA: TGTGCCAGCAGTCCTAGCGGGAGTAAGACCCAGTACTTC; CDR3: CASSPSGSKTQYF
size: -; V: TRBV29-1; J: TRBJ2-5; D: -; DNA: TGCAGCGTTGAAGAGTGGGGGGGGCGAGAGACCCAGTACTTC; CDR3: CSVEEWGGRETQYF
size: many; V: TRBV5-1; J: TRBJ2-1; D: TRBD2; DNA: TGCGCCAGCAGCTTGGACCCTAGCGGTTACAATGAGCAGTTCTTC; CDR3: CASSLDPSGYNEQFF
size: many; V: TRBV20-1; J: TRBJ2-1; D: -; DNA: TGCAGTGCCGCGCCATTGCGCACGGGGGATGAGCAGTTCTTC; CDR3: CSAAPLRTGDEQFF
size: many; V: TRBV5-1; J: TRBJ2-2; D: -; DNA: TGCGCCAGCAGCTTTTCCCAGGGAGCCGGGGAGCTGTTTTTT; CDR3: CASSFSQGAGELFF
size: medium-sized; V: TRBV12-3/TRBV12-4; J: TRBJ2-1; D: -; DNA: TGTGCCAGCAGTTCGGGGGTAACAGCAGGGAATGAGCAGTTCTTC; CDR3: CASSSGVTAGNEQFF
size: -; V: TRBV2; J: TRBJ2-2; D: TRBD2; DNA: TGTGCCAGCATTGAGGTTAGCGGGAACCCCGGGGAGCTGTTTTTT; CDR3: CASIEVSGNPGELFF
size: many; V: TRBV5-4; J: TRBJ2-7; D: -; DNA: TGTGCCAGCAGCTTCACAGGCTACTCGGAGAGCGACGAGCAGTACTTC; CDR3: CASSFTGYSESDEQYF
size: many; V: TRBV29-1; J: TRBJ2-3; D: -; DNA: TGCAGCTCCGGCAGGGGGACTAGCACAGATACGCAGTATTTT; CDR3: CSSGRGTSTDTQYF
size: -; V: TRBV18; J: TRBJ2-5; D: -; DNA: TGTGCCAGCTCACCACCGGGCTTCGAGAAGACCCAGTACTTC; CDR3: CASSPPGFEKTQYF
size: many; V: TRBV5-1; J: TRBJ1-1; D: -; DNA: TGCGCCAGCAGCCTCGGACGGGGGGTCACTGAAGCTTTCTTT; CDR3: CASSLGRGVTEAFF
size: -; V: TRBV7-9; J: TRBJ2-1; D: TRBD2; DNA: TGTGCCAGCACCCTGGGACTAGCGGGACGTTACAATGAGCAGTTCTTC; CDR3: CASTLGLAGRYNEQFF
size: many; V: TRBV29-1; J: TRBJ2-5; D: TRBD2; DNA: TGCAGCGCGGCGGGAGGTGAGGAGACCCAGTACTTC; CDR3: CSAAGGEETQYF
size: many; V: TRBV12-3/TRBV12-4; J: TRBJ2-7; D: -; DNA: TGTGCCAGCAGTTTTAGTGGGAGTGGCGAGCAGTACTTC; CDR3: CASSFSGSGEQYF
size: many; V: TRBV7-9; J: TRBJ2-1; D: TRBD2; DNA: TGTGCCAGCACCCCGCAGACTAGCGGGAGGCGGAGCTCCTACAATGAGCAGTTCTTC; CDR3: CASTPQTSGRRSSYNEQFF
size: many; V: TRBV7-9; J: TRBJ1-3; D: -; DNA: TGTGCCAGCAGCTTATGGGGCGGCTCTGGAAACACCATATATTTT; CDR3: CASSLWGGSGNTIYF
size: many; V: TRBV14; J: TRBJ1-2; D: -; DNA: TGTGCCAGCAGCCAAGATACCGGGCAGATCTATGGCTACACCTTC; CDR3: CASSQDTGQIYGYTF
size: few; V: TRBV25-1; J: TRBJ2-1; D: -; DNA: TGTGCCAGCACCCCGCCAGGTCTCAATGAGCAGTTCTTC; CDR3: CASTPPGLNEQFF
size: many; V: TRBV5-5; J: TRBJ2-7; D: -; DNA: TGTGCCAGCAGCTTGGAACGTAGGGGACCCTACGAGCAGTACTTC; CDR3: CASSLERRGPYEQYF
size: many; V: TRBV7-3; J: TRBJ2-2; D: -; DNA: TGTGCCAGCAGCTTCATCCGTTCTAGGGTTGGACATAACACCGGGGAGCTGTTTTTT; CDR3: CASSFIRSRVGHNTGELFF
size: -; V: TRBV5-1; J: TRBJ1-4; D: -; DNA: TGCGCCAGCAGCGGCAGGGGAGCTAACGAAAAACTGTTTTTT; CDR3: CASSGRGANEKLFF
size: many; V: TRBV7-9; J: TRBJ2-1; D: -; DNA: TGTGCCAGCAGCTTTTCGCTCCAATACAATGAGCAGCTCTTC; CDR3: CASSFSLQYNEQLF
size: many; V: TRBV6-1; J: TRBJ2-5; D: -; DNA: TGTGCCAGCAGTGTTACCCAAGAGACCCAGTACTTC; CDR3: CASSVTQETQYF
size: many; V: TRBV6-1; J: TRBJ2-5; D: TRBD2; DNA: TGTGCCAGCAGTGAACTGAGACTAGCGGGCGGAGAGACCCAGTACTTC; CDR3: CASSELRLAGGETQYF
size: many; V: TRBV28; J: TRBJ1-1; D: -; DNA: TGTGCCAGCAGTTTAAGGTGGGTGGGCACTGAAGCTTTCTTT; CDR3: CASSLRWVGTEAFF
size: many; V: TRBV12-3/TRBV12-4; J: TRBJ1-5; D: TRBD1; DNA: TGTGCCAGCAGTCCACCCCCCGGGACAGACGACAATCAGCCCCAGCATTTT; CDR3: CASSPPPGTDDNQPQHF
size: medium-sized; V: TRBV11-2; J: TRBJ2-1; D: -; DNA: TGTGCCAGCAGCTTAAGCTCGCGCGAGCAGTTCTTC; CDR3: CASSLSSREQFF
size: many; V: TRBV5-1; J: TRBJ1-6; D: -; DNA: TGCGCCAGCAGCCCACGGACAAGGGAGGATTCACCCCTCCACTTT; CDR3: CASSPRTREDSPLHF
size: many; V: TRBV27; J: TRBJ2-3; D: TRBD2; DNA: TGTGCCAGCAGGCAGGGACTAGCTGGAGATACGCAGTATTTT; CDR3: CASRQGLAGDTQYF
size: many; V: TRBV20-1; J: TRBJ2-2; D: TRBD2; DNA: TGCAGTGCTAGAGATCTATTAGCGGGAGGCACCGGGGAGCTGTTTTTT; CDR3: CSARDLLAGGTGELFF
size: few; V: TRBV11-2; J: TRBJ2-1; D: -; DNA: TGTGCCATCAGCCCGACGGTTTACAATGAGCAGTTCTTC; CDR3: CAISPTVYNEQFF
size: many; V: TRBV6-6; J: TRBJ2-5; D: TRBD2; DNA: TGTGCCAGCAGTCAGCGGGAGGCGGGGAGGAAGACCCAGTACTTC; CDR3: CASSQREAGRKTQYF
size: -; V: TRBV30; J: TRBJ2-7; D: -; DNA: TGTGCCTGGAAGTATAGGGGCCAGGGTTCCTACGAGCAGTACTTC; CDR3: CAWKYRGQGSYEQYF
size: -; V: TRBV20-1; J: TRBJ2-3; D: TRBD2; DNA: TGCAGCAAAGCGGGGGACTCAGATACGCAGTATTTT; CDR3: CSKAGDSDTQYF
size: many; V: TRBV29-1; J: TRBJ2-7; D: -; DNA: TGCAGCGTTGTGGGGCTTCTGGGCGAGCAGTACTTC; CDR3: CSVVGLLGEQYF
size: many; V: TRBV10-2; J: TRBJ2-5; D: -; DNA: TGCGCCAGCAGCGTTAGCGGAGAGACCCAGTACTTC; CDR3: CASSVSGETQYF
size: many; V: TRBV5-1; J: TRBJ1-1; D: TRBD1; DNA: TGCGCCAGCACCAAAACAGGGGGCGAGACTGAAGCTTCCTTT; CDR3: CASTKTGGETEASF